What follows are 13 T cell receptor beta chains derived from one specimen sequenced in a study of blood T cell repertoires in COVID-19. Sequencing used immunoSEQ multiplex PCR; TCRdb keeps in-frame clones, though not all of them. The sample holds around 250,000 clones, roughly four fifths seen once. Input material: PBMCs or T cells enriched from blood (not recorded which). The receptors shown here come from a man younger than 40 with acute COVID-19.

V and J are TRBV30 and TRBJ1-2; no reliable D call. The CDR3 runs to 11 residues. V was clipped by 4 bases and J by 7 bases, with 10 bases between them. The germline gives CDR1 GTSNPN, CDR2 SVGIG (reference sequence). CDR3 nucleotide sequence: TGTGCCTGGATCTCTAGGTTTGGCTACACCTTC. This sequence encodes CAWISRFGYTF.

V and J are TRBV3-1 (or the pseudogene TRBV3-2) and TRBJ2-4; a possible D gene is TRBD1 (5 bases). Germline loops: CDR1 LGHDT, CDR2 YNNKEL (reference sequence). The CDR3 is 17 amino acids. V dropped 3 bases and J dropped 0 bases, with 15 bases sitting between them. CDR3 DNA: TGTGCCAGCAGCCAGTCCGACAGCCGCTTAGCCAAAAACATTCAGTACTTC. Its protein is CASSQSDSRLAKNIQYF.

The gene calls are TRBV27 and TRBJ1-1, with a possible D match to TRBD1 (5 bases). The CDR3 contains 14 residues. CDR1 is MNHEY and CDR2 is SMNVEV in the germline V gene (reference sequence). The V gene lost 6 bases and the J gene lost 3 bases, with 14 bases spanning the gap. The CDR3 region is CASRSGGVDTEAFF. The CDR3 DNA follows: TGTGCCAGCAGAAGTGGGGGGGTGGACACTGAAGCTTTCTTT.

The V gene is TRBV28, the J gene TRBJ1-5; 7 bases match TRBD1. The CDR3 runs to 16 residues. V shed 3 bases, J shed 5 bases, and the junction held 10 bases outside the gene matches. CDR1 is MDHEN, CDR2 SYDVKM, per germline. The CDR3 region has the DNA TGTGCCAGCAGTTTCATCCAATACAGGGGCTATCAGCCCCAGCATTTT. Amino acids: CASSFIQYRGYQPQHF.

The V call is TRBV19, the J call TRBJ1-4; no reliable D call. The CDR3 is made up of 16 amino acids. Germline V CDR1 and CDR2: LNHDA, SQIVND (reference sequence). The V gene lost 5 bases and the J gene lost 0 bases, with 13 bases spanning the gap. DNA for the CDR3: TGTGCCAGTAGTCCCCGGTGGGGAGCAACTAATGAAAAACTGTTTTTT. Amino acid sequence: CASSPRWGATNEKLFF.

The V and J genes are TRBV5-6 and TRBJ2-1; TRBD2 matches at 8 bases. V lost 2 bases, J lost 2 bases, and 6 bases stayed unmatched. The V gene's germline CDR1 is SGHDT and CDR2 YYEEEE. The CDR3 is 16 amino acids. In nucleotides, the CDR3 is TGTGCCAGCAGCTTTGGTCTGCGGGGGGCCTACAATGAGCAGTTCTTC. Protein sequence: CASSFGLRGAYNEQFF.

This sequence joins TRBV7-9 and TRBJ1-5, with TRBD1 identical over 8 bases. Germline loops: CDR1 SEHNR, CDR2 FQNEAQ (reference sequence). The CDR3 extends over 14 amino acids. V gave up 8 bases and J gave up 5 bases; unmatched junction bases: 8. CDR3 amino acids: CASRQGRIDQPQHF. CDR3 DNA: TGTGCCAGCCGACAGGGGCGAATCGATCAGCCCCAGCATTTT.

DNA for the CDR3: TGTGCCAGCAGTGAAGAGTGGAGCTCTGGGGCCAACGTCCTGACTTTC. This sequence encodes CASSEEWSSGANVLTF. The chain joins TRBV2 to TRBJ2-6; no reliable D call. The germline gives CDR1 SNHLY, CDR2 FYNNEI. The CDR3 consists of 16 residues. V lost 1 base to trimming and J lost 0 bases, with 7 bases between them.

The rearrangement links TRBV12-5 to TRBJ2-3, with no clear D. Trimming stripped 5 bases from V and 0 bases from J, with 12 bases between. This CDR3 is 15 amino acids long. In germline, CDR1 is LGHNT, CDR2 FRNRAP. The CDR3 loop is CASGQTGASTDTQYF. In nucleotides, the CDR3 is TGTGCTAGTGGTCAAACGGGTGCTAGCACAGATACGCAGTATTTT.

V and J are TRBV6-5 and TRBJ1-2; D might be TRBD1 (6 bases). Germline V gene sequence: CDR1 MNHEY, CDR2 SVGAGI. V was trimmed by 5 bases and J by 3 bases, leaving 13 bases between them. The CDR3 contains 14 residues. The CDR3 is CASSKNRDHYGYTF. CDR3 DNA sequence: TGTGCCAGCAGTAAAAACAGGGATCACTATGGCTACACCTTC.

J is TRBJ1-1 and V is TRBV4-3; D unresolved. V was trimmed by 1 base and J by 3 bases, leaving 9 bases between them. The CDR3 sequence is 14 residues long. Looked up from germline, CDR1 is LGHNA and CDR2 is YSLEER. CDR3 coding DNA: TGCGCCAGCAGCCAAGTTTTCGCGGACACTGAAGCTTTCTTT. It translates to CASSQVFADTEAFF.

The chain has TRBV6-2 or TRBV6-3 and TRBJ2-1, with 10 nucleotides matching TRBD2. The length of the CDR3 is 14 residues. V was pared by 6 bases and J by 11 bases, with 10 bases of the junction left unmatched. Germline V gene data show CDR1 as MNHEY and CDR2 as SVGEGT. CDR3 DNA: TGTGCCAGCAGCCGTACTAGCGGGATCCCTCAGCAGTTCTTC. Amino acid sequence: CASSRTSGIPQQFF.

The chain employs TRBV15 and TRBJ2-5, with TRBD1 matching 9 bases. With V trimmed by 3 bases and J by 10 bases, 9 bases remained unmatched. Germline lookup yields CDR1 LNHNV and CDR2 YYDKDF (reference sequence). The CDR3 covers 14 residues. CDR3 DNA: TGTGCCACCAGCAGGGGGGGACAGGGAGCCCTCCAGTACTTC. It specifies CATSRGGQGALQYF.